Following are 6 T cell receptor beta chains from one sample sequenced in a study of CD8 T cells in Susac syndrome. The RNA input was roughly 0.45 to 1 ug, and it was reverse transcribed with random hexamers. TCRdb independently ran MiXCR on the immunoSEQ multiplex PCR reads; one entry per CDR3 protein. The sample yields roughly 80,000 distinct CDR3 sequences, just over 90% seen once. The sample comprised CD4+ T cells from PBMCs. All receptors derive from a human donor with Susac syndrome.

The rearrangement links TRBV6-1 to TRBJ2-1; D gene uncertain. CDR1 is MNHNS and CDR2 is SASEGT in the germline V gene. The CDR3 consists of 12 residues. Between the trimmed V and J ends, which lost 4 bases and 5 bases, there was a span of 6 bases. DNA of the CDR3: TGTGCCAGCAGTGTGCAGGACAATGAGCAGTTCTTC. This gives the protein CASSVQDNEQFF.

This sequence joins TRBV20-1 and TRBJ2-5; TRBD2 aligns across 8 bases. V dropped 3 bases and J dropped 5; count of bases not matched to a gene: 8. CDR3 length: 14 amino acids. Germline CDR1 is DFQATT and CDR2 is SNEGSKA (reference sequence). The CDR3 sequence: CSARVGTSLETQYF. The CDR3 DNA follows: TGCAGTGCTAGGGTGGGGACTAGTCTTGAGACCCAGTACTTC.

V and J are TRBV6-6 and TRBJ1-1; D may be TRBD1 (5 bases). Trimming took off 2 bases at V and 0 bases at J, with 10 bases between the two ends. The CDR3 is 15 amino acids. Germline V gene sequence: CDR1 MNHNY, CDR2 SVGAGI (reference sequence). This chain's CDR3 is CASSYTGSMNTEAFF. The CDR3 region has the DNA TGTGCCAGCAGTTACACAGGATCCATGAACACTGAAGCTTTCTTT.

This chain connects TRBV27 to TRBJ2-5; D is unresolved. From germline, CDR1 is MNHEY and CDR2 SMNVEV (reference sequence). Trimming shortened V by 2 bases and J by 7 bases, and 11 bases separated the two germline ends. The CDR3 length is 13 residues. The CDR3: CASSLAALGTQYF. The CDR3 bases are TGTGCCAGCAGTTTAGCGGCCCTCGGGACCCAGTACTTC.

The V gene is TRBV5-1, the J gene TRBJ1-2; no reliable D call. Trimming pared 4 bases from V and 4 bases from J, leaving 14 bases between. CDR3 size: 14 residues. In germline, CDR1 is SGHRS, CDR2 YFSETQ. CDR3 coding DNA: TGCGCCAGCAGCCCAAAGGAGATACCCTATGGCTACACCTTC. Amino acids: CASSPKEIPYGYTF.

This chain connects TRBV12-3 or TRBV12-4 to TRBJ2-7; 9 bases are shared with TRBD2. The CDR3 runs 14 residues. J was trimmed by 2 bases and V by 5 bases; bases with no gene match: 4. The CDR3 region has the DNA TGTGCCAGCAGTCCGCGGGAGGGCCCCTACGAGCAGTACTTC. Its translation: CASSPREGPYEQYF.